This TCR beta chain is from a study of blood T cell repertoires in COVID-19 (dated by TCRdb to 2020 to 2022). About the study as a whole: The collaborator samples originated in the United States, Italy and Spain and spanned the acute and convalescent phases of COVID-19. The prospective study material was composed of cDNA or gDNA derived from T cells, B-cell-depleted T cells, or PBMCs. Deeply sampled blood TCRbeta repertoires from subjects exposed to, actively infected with, or recovered from COVID-19 were included in the dataset. A freely available public database, intended as a resource for researchers studying the immune response to SARS-CoV-2, is where the repertoires were released. The samples were drawn from two sources: the first 160 participants of the ongoing ImmuneRACE study, and 1,200 or so subjects contributed by 6 global collaborators. Nearly every sample came with metadata listing a de-identified subject ID, COVID-19 status, age in years and sex. Where HLA class I and class II types were available, the types were taken from metadata supplied by the sample provider, not from assay-based typing.

Each collaborating institution followed its own protocols to collect whole blood in K2EDTA tubes. For TCRbeta analysis, collaborators shipped samples as frozen whole blood, isolated PBMCs, or DNA extracted from either of those sample types. The junction shows trimming of 1 base on V and 7 bases on J, plus 17 bases between the germline ends. The CDR3 holds 16 amino acids from the cysteine to the phenylalanine. Just the 48-base CDR3 DNA is kept, in frame starting at base 1. CDR1 and CDR2 (LGHDT, YNNKEL) derive from the germline V gene (reference sequence). What the authors observed across the whole study: The amount of clinical and demographic metadata varied by source and participant and was provided uncurated.

This clone is a singleton in its sample. Its antigen is still unknown. Base qualities are not recorded, but no much larger clone differs from it by a single base. TCRbeta CDR3 regions were amplified from genomic DNA by means of the immunoSEQ Assay, a bias-controlled multiplex PCR. The authors' analysis ran thus. The number of nucleated cells in each sample was estimated by amplification of reference gene primers within the assay. Sequence reads were collapsed and filtered to measure the absolute abundance of every unique TCRbeta CDR3 rearrangement. For each sample, productive Simpson clonality was calculated as the square root of Simpson's diversity index across productive rearrangements. Imported from immuneACCESS, the table was reduced by TCRdb to in-frame sequences with V and J called. These copies leave out some clones; in studies compared against another copy, an unresolved V gene accounts for under half, and the cause of the remainder is not known. The DNA was the basis for D and trimming; V, J and clone size are from that table. The sample includes 200,000 to 300,000 clones, with under 90% observed a single time. 4.2% of the sample is in the top ten clones.

The sequencing input was peripheral blood. Rearrangement joined TRBV3-1 (or the pseudogene TRBV3-2) to TRBJ2-1; TRBD2 is a possible D gene, resting on 5 matching bases. This receptor was identified in a man aged 55 to 70 with acute or convalescent COVID-19. In nucleotide form, the sequence is TGTGCCAGCAGCCAAGGCCCCGGTGGAGCGGTTAATGAGCAGTTCTTC. Translated, this gives CASSQGPGGAVNEQFF.